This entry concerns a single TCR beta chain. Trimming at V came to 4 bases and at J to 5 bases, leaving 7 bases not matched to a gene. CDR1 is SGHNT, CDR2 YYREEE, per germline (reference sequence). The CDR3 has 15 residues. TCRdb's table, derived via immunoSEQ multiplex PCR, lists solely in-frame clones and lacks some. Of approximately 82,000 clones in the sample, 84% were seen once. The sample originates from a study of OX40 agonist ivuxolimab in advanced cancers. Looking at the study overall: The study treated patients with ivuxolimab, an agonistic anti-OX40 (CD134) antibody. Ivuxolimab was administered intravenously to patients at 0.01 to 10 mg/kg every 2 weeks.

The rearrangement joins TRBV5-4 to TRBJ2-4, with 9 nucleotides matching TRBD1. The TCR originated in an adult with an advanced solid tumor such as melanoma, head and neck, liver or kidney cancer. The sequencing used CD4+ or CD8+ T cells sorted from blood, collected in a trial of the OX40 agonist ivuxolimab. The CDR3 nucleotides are TGTGCCAGCAGCACGCCGACAGGGGGGGAAAACATTCAGTACTTC. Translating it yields CASSTPTGGENIQYF.